This T cell receptor beta chain was recovered during a study of blood T cell repertoires in COVID-19. Study information: PBMCs, B-cell-depleted T cells, or T cells provided the cDNA or gDNA that made up the material.

Participant-reported clinical history was the basis for cohort assignment. Losses at the gene ends were 0 bases for V and 1 base for J; bases not matched to a gene: 1. The CDR3 has 15 amino acids. CDR1 and CDR2 from the germline V gene are LGHNA and YNFKEQ. Sequencing was performed with immunoSEQ multiplex PCR; in TCRdb, only in-frame clones are kept and a portion is missing. The repertoire holds roughly 330,000 clones, with 75% to 90% as singletons. About this clone: Additional DNA sequences in this sample encode the identical CDR3.

The sequencing input was PBMCs or T cells enriched from blood (not recorded which). The sequence was obtained from a man aged 30 to 39 who had recovered from COVID-19. This chain connects TRBV4-2 to TRBJ2-7; 9 bases agree with TRBD2. CDR3 protein: CASSQDTSGSYEQYF. In DNA form, the CDR3 reads TGTGCCAGCAGCCAAGATACTAGCGGGTCCTACGAGCAGTACTTC.